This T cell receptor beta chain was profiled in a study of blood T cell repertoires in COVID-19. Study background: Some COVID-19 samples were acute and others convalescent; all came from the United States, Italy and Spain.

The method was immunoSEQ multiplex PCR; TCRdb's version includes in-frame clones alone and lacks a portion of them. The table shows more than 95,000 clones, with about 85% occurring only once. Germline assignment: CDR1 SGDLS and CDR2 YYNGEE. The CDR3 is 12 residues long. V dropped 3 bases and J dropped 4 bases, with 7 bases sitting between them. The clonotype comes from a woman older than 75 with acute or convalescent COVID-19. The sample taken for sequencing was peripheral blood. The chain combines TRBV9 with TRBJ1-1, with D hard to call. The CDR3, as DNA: TGTGCCAGCAGCGCTCCGGGCACTGAAGCTTTCTTT. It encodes CASSAPGTEAFF.